This record covers a single TCR beta chain. What it binds is unknown. The CDR3 goes on 3 residues after the read ends, and that part is filled in from the germline J gene. The germline V gene encodes CDR1 SGHTA and CDR2 FQGTGA. This CDR3 contains 16 residues. The V segment lost 1 base and the J segment 5 bases; nucleotides outside the gene matches: 8. Profiled with immunoSEQ multiplex PCR; TCRdb holds only in-frame clones, not every one. The specimen's table records tens of thousands of clones. These data are taken from a study of T cells in women clearing cervical HPV infection. Overall study findings and caveats: Timing of associations relative to infection is unclear; T-cell subsets were not isolated. TRBV6-7 relative abundance averaged about 0.1% in cases and under 0.2% in controls.

V and J are TRBV7-3 and TRBJ1-2; 9 bases agree with TRBD1. The specimen sequenced was blood buffy coat. This receptor was identified in a woman aged 18 to 69 with a cervical HPV16 infection that either progressed to CIN3+ or cleared (not recorded which). The CDR3 sequence is CASSLKVVGQGYGYTF. The part of the CDR3 DNA that was read is TGTGCCAGCAGCTTAAAGGTGGTGGGACAGGGATATGGC.